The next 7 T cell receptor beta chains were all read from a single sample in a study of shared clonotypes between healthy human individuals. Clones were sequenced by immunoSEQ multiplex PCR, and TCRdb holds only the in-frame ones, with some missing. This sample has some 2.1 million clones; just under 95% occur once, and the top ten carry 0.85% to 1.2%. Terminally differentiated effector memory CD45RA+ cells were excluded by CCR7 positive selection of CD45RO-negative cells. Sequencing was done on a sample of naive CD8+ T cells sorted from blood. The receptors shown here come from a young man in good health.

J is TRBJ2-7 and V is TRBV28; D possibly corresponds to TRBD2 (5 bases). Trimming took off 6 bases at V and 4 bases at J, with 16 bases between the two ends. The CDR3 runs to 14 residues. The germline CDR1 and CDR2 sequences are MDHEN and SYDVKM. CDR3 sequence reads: CASSTGREGYEQYF. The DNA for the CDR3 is TGTGCCAGCAGCACGGGAAGGGAAGGGTACGAGCAGTACTTC.

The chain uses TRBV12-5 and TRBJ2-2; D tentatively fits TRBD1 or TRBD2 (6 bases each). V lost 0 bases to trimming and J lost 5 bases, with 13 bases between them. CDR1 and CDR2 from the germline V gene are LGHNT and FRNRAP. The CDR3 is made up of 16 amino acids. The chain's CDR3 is CASGLVGGGETGELFF. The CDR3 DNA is TGTGCTAGTGGTTTGGTTGGAGGGGGAGAGACCGGGGAGCTGTTTTTT.

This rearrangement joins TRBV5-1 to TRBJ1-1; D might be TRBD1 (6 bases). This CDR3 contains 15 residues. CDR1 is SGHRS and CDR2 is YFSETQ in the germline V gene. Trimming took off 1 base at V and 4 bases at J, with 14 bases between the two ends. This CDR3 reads CASSLSWGAGTEAFF. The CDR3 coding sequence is TGCGCCAGCAGCTTGTCATGGGGGGCTGGCACTGAAGCTTTCTTT.

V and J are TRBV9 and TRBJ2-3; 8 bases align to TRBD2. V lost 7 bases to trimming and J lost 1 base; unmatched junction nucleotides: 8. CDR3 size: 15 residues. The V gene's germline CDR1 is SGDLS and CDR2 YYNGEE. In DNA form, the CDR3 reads TGTGCCAGCCGAAGGACTAGCTGGGGCACAGATACGCAGTATTTT. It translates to CASRRTSWGTDTQYF.

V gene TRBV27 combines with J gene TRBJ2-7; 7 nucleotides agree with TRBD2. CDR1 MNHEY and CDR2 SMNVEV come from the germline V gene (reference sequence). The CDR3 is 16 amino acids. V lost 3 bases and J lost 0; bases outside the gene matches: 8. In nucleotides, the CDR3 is TGTGCCAGCAGTTTTTCGGCGGGGGTCCTCTCCTACGAGCAGTACTTC. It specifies CASSFSAGVLSYEQYF.

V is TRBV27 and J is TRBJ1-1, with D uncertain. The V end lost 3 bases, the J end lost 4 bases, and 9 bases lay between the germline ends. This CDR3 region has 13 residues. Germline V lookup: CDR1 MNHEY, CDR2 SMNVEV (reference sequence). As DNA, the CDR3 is TGTGCCAGCAGTTTTCTGCCGGGCACTGAAGCTTTCTTT. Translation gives CASSFLPGTEAFF.

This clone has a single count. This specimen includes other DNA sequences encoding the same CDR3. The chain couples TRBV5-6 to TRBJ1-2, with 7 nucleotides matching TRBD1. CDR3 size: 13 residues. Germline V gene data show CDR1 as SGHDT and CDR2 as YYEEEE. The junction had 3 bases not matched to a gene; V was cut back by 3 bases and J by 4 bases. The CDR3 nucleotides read TGTGCCAGCAGCTCCACAGGGGTCTATGGCTACACCTTC. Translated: CASSSTGVYGYTF.